The T cell receptor beta chain described here comes from a study of T-cell memory formation after mild COVID-19. Study information: TCR clusters mostly belonged to single donors.

TCRdb passed the 5' RACE reads through MiXCR, listing each CDR3 protein once. Of about 290,000 distinct CDR3 sequences listed, 15% are singletons. Per the germline V gene, CDR1 is SGHRS and CDR2 is YFSETQ. Germline trimming cut 4 bases from V and 6 bases from J; bases unmatched to any gene: 4. The CDR3 is made up of 12 amino acids. The clonotype comes from a man aged 18 to 30 who had mild COVID-19 (a few samples of this study predate the infection). Cell type and time point are not known. The J gene is TRBJ2-7, the V gene TRBV5-1, with 7 bases lining up with TRBD2. The sequenced sample was PBMCs or a T cell subset sorted from them (not recorded which). The CDR3 loop reads CASSLSGGEQYF. Written as DNA, the CDR3 is TGCGCCAGCAGCCTTTCGGGGGGCGAGCAGTACTTC.